The rows below give T cell receptor beta chains drawn from one sample of a study of blood T cell repertoires in COVID-19. TCRdb's copy holds only in-frame clones and misses some; the assay was immunoSEQ multiplex PCR. The sample carries about 180,000 clones, roughly 87% recorded once. Sequencing used peripheral blood. These receptors were taken from a man between 18 and 35 years old who had recovered from COVID-19. CDR3s include the opening cysteine and the closing phenylalanine or tryptophan. D genes are given only for firm matches. Only some rows state a clone size, as once, few, many or a class for expanded clones.

clone_size: -
j_call: TRBJ2-1
d_call: -
v_call: TRBV19
cdr3_aa: CASSIIDEQFF
cdr3_nt: TGTGCCAGTAGTATAATAGATGAGCAGTTCTTC

clone_size: -
j_call: TRBJ2-1
d_call: TRBD2
v_call: TRBV2
cdr3_aa: CASSGAGAGYNEQFF
cdr3_nt: TGTGCCAGCAGTGGAGCGGGAGCCGGTTACAATGAGCAGTTCTTC

clone_size: -
j_call: TRBJ2-5
d_call: -
v_call: TRBV18
cdr3_aa: CASSPSSGDQTQYF
cdr3_nt: TGTGCCAGCTCACCATCCTCAGGGGACCAGACCCAGTACTTC

clone_size: -
j_call: TRBJ2-2
d_call: -
v_call: TRBV13
cdr3_aa: CASAGTSNTGELFF
cdr3_nt: TGTGCCAGCGCCGGGACTTCTAACACCGGGGAGCTGTTTTTT

clone_size: -
j_call: TRBJ2-1
d_call: TRBD1
v_call: TRBV5-6
cdr3_aa: CASSLLGTGRPFF
cdr3_nt: TGTGCCAGCAGCTTGCTCGGGACAGGGAGGCCGTTCTTC

clone_size: -
j_call: TRBJ2-6
d_call: -
v_call: TRBV5-6
cdr3_aa: CASSLRGFGANVLTF
cdr3_nt: TGTGCCAGCAGCTTGAGGGGGTTTGGGGCCAACGTCCTGACTTTC

clone_size: -
j_call: TRBJ2-5
d_call: -
v_call: TRBV7-2
cdr3_aa: CASSLVDTRRETQYF
cdr3_nt: TGTGCCAGCAGCTTAGTGGACACCCGACGGGAGACCCAGTACTTC

clone_size: -
j_call: TRBJ1-2
d_call: -
v_call: TRBV5-4
cdr3_aa: CASSPGQKGLYGYTF
cdr3_nt: TGTGCCAGCAGCCCCGGACAGAAAGGCCTCTATGGCTACACCTTC

clone_size: -
j_call: TRBJ1-2
d_call: TRBD1
v_call: TRBV5-1
cdr3_aa: CASSLGHRDSPNYGYTF
cdr3_nt: TGCGCCAGCAGCTTGGGACACCGGGACAGCCCTAACTATGGCTACACCTTC

clone_size: -
j_call: TRBJ1-2
d_call: -
v_call: TRBV5-6
cdr3_aa: CASSLTGNGLYGYTF
cdr3_nt: TGTGCCAGCAGCCTGACGGGTAACGGACTCTATGGCTACACCTTC

clone_size: -
j_call: TRBJ2-1
d_call: TRBD2
v_call: TRBV7-2
cdr3_aa: CASSFGTSYDEQFF
cdr3_nt: TGTGCCAGCAGCTTTGGGACTAGTTACGATGAGCAGTTCTTC

clone_size: -
j_call: TRBJ2-2
d_call: TRBD2
v_call: TRBV7-9
cdr3_aa: CASPSVPSGSTAGELFF
cdr3_nt: TGTGCCAGCCCCTCGGTGCCTAGCGGGAGTACAGCCGGGGAGCTGTTTTTT

clone_size: -
j_call: TRBJ2-7
d_call: TRBD1
v_call: TRBV18
cdr3_aa: CASSPIGQGVHEQYF
cdr3_nt: TGTGCCAGCTCACCGATCGGACAGGGGGTTCACGAGCAGTACTTC

clone_size: -
j_call: TRBJ2-2
d_call: -
v_call: TRBV10-3
cdr3_aa: CAISESSLNTGELFF
cdr3_nt: TGTGCCATCAGTGAGTCCAGTCTGAACACCGGGGAGCTGTTTTTT

clone_size: -
j_call: TRBJ2-1
d_call: TRBD2
v_call: TRBV28
cdr3_aa: CASSFSGRAYNEQFF
cdr3_nt: TGTGCCAGCAGTTTCAGCGGGAGGGCCTACAATGAGCAGTTCTTC

clone_size: few
j_call: TRBJ2-2
d_call: TRBD1
v_call: TRBV9
cdr3_aa: CASSFGQGNTGELFF
cdr3_nt: TGTGCCAGCAGCTTTGGACAGGGGAACACCGGGGAGCTGTTTTTT

clone_size: -
j_call: TRBJ1-2
d_call: -
v_call: TRBV28
cdr3_aa: CASSLRQVYGYTF
cdr3_nt: TGTGCCAGCAGTCTCCGACAGGTGTATGGCTACACCTTC

clone_size: -
j_call: TRBJ2-2
d_call: TRBD2
v_call: TRBV9
cdr3_aa: CASSPRAGGTTGELFF
cdr3_nt: TGTGCCAGCAGCCCAAGGGCGGGGGGAACTACCGGGGAGCTGTTTTTT

clone_size: once
j_call: TRBJ2-4
d_call: -
v_call: TRBV6-4
cdr3_aa: CASNHEVGGGIVAKNIQYF
cdr3_nt: TGTGCCAGCAACCACGAGGTTGGCGGAGGGATTGTGGCCAAAAACATTCAGTACTTC

clone_size: -
j_call: TRBJ2-7
d_call: -
v_call: TRBV11-2
cdr3_aa: CATLATSFGGPFYEQYF
cdr3_nt: TGTGCCACCTTGGCGACTAGCTTCGGGGGGCCCTTCTACGAGCAGTACTTC

clone_size: -
j_call: TRBJ2-7
d_call: TRBD2
v_call: TRBV19
cdr3_aa: CASSEGLAGAPSYEQYF
cdr3_nt: TGTGCCAGTAGCGAGGGACTAGCGGGAGCACCGTCGTACGAGCAGTACTTC

clone_size: -
j_call: TRBJ1-4
d_call: -
v_call: TRBV28
cdr3_aa: CASSFPGGGPTNEKLFF
cdr3_nt: TGTGCCAGCAGTTTCCCCGGCGGGGGACCAACTAATGAAAAACTGTTTTTT

clone_size: -
j_call: TRBJ2-5
d_call: -
v_call: TRBV20-1
cdr3_aa: CSVRTGGTQYF
cdr3_nt: TGCAGTGTCCGGACTGGCGGGACCCAGTACTTC

clone_size: -
j_call: TRBJ2-1
d_call: -
v_call: TRBV3-1/TRBV3-2
cdr3_aa: CASSHRGMGHNEQFF
cdr3_nt: TGTGCCAGCAGCCACAGGGGCATGGGACACAATGAGCAGTTCTTC

clone_size: once
j_call: TRBJ2-7
d_call: -
v_call: TRBV5-5
cdr3_aa: CASSPTTGLAYEQYF
cdr3_nt: TGTGCCAGCAGCCCCACGACGGGTCTGGCGTACGAGCAGTACTTC

clone_size: -
j_call: TRBJ2-2
d_call: TRBD2
v_call: TRBV11-2
cdr3_aa: CASSDSAGVGTGELFF
cdr3_nt: TGTGCCAGCAGCGACTCAGCGGGAGTCGGCACCGGGGAGCTGTTTTTT

clone_size: -
j_call: TRBJ2-7
d_call: TRBD1
v_call: TRBV6-5
cdr3_aa: CASRPTGGNYEQYF
cdr3_nt: TGTGCCAGCAGGCCCACAGGGGGCAACTACGAGCAGTACTTC